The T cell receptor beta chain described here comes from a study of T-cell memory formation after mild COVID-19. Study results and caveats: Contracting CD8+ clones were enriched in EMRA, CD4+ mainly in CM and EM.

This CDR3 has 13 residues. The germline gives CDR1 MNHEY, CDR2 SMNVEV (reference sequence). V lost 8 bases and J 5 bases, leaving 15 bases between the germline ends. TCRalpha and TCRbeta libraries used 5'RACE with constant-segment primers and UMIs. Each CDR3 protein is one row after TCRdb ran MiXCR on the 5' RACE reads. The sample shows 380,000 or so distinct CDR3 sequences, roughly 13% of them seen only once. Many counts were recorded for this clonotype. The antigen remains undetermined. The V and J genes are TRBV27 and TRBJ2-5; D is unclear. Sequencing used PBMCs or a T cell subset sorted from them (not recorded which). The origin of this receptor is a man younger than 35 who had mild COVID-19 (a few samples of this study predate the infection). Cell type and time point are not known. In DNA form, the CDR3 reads TGTGCCAGCCCCAAGGTAGGGATGGAGACCCAGTACTTC. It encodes CASPKVGMETQYF.